The 28 T cell receptor beta chains below come from one sample, sequenced in a study of blood T cell repertoires in COVID-19. Assay: immunoSEQ multiplex PCR; the TCRdb copy retains only in-frame clones and omits some. The sample lists about 80,000 clones; more than 60% were seen once. What was sequenced was peripheral blood. The origin of the receptors is a human donor in a cohort sampled during active COVID-19.

This chain links TRBV7-8 with TRBJ1-4, with D perhaps TRBD1 (6 bases). Germline CDR1 and CDR2: SGHVS and FQNEAQ. Trimming removed 1 base from V and 6 bases from J, with 9 bases in between. The CDR3 contains 14 residues. The CDR3 loop is CASSLGGGDEKLFF. The DNA for the CDR3 is TGTGCCAGCAGCTTAGGGGGGGGCGATGAAAAACTGTTTTTT.

This chain links TRBV2 with TRBJ2-3, with 8 bases fitting TRBD2. From germline, CDR1 is SNHLY and CDR2 FYNNEI. The J segment lost 5 bases and the V segment lost 4 bases, leaving 5 bases of the junction unmatched. This CDR3 contains 14 residues. The CDR3 spells CASSVTGGQDTQYF. The CDR3 nucleotides read TGTGCCAGCAGTGTGACGGGGGGGCAAGATACGCAGTATTTT.

V and J are TRBV28 and TRBJ1-1, with 8 bases lining up with TRBD1. V shed 6 bases and J 1 base; nucleotides not matched to a gene: 7. This CDR3 has 15 residues. Per germline, CDR1 MDHEN and CDR2 SYDVKM. The chain's CDR3 is CASSPWTGKNTEAFF. The CDR3 DNA reads TGTGCCAGCAGCCCCTGGACAGGGAAGAACACTGAAGCTTTCTTT.

CDR3 DNA sequence: TGTGCCACCAGTGACCCACGGGTCCACAATGAGCAGTTCTTC. This sequence encodes CATSDPRVHNEQFF. The rearrangement uses TRBV24-1 and TRBJ2-1; D is ambiguous. Germline CDR1 KGHDR, CDR2 SFDVKD. V was shortened by 4 bases and J by 5 bases, with 11 bases between the two germline ends. This CDR3 contains 14 residues.

The chain uses TRBV2 and TRBJ2-1; 10 nucleotides agree with TRBD2. Germline V CDR1 and CDR2: SNHLY, FYNNEI. The ends lost 2 bases at V and 7 bases at J; junction bases unmatched: 8. The CDR3 has 16 amino acids. The CDR3 protein is CASSEQGSGRWNEQFF. The CDR3 nucleotides read TGTGCCAGCAGTGAACAGGGTAGCGGGAGGTGGAATGAGCAGTTCTTC.

This chain uses TRBV27 with TRBJ1-2; tentatively, D is TRBD1 (5 bases). The germline V and J ends were trimmed by 7 bases and 1 base, with 13 bases remaining between them. CDR1 MNHEY and CDR2 SMNVEV come from the germline V gene (reference sequence). The CDR3 has 14 residues. The CDR3 DNA sequence: TGTGCCAGCACGACGATGGGGGGTAACTATGGCTACACCTTC. Amino acids: CASTTMGGNYGYTF.

This chain connects TRBV7-2 to TRBJ1-2; TRBD1 matches 8 bases. CDR3 length: 15 residues. J was trimmed by 4 bases and V by 5 bases; bases with no gene match: 9. Germline CDR1 SGHTA, CDR2 FQGNSA. This CDR3 is CASSITGTGLYGYTF. CDR3 DNA sequence: TGTGCCAGCAGCATTACCGGGACAGGCCTCTATGGCTACACCTTC.

This clone showed up many times. This chain joins TRBV30 and TRBJ1-5; D gene ambiguous. From germline, CDR1 is GTSNPN and CDR2 SVGIG (reference sequence). Trimming took off 1 base at V and 0 bases at J, with 4 bases between the two ends. CDR3 length: 13 amino acids. CDR3 sequence: CAWSGDSNQPQHF. DNA of the CDR3: TGTGCCTGGAGTGGAGATAGCAATCAGCCCCAGCATTTT.

The rearrangement links TRBV27 to TRBJ1-2; unclear D gene. V was pared by 4 bases and J by 4 bases, with 28 bases between. This CDR3 comprises 19 residues. Germline loops: CDR1 MNHEY, CDR2 SMNVEV (reference sequence). In nucleotides, the CDR3 is TGTGCCAGCAGTTCCAAGAGCGACCGTAACCTAATAGTGGGCTATGGCTACACCTTC. This sequence encodes CASSSKSDRNLIVGYGYTF.

The chain has TRBV9 and TRBJ2-1; 7 bases line up with TRBD1. Germline V lookup: CDR1 SGDLS, CDR2 YYNGEE. This CDR3 spans 16 amino acids. V was pared by 4 bases and J by 2 bases, with 9 bases of the junction left unmatched. The CDR3 DNA reads TGTGCCAGCAGCCCTCAGGGGGTCCCACCCTACAATGAGCAGTTCTTC. Translating it yields CASSPQGVPPYNEQFF.

This clone was recorded at least ten times. The CDR3 coding sequence is TGTGCCAGCAGCTTTGGGACAGAAAGCGAGCAGTACTTC. It yields the protein CASSFGTESEQYF. This rearrangement joins TRBV11-2 to TRBJ2-7; 7 bases fit TRBD1. The germline V gene has CDR1 SGHAT and CDR2 FQNNGV. The V segment lost 3 bases and the J segment 6 bases; nucleotides outside the gene matches: 5. The CDR3 contains 13 residues.

V and J are TRBV30 and TRBJ2-7; 12 positions match TRBD2. Germline V gene sequence: CDR1 GTSNPN, CDR2 SVGIG (reference sequence). With 3 bases clipped from V and 2 bases from J, the junction kept 2 bases outside the gene matches. The CDR3 contains 14 residues. The CDR3 DNA follows: TGTGCCTGGAGCCCTAGCGGGAGGGCCTACGAGCAGTACGTC. Amino acids: CAWSPSGRAYEQYV.

This rearrangement joins TRBV9 to TRBJ2-7; a possible D gene is TRBD1 (5 bases). Germline values: CDR1 SGDLS, CDR2 YYNGEE. The CDR3 is 14 amino acids. The V end lost 0 bases, the J end lost 5 bases, and 12 bases lay between the germline ends. The CDR3 loop is CASSVGRTDNEQYF. The DNA for the CDR3 is TGTGCCAGCAGCGTAGGTCGGACGGACAACGAGCAGTACTTC.

The rearrangement uses TRBV5-6 and TRBJ2-7, with D uncertain. The V end was cut by 1 base, the J end by 7 bases, with 15 bases between. Germline CDR1 is SGHDT and CDR2 is YYEEEE. The CDR3 contains 14 residues. The DNA of the CDR3 is TGTGCCAGCAGCTTGTTTGCAGGTAGGCCTGAGCAGTACGTC. This sequence encodes CASSLFAGRPEQYV.

This chain links TRBV9 with TRBJ2-1; 10 bases are a match to TRBD2. With V trimmed by 4 bases and J by 5 bases, 6 bases remained unmatched. Germline-derived CDR1 and CDR2 are SGDLS and YYNGEE. The CDR3 is made up of 15 amino acids. In DNA, the CDR3 is TGTGCCAGCAGCCCGGGGCTAGCGGGGGACAATGAGCAGTTCTTC. Its translation is CASSPGLAGDNEQFF.

The rearrangement links TRBV6-2 or TRBV6-3 to TRBJ2-1; 14 bases map to TRBD2. The CDR3 sequence is 14 residues long. The J segment lost 12 bases and the V segment lost 10 bases, leaving 11 bases of the junction unmatched. Germline assignment: CDR1 MNHEY and CDR2 SVGEGT. The DNA of the CDR3 is TGTGCCACCACCCCCGGGACTAGCGGGGGTAGGCAGTTCTTC. It specifies CATTPGTSGGRQFF.

This clone was seen once. The V gene is TRBV10-3, the J gene TRBJ2-3; D remains ambiguous. Trimming removed 2 bases from V and 4 bases from J, with 13 bases in between. The CDR3 totals 15 residues. CDR1 ENHRY and CDR2 SYGVKD come from the germline V gene. DNA for the CDR3: TGTGCCATCAGTGAGGCCAATAGAGCGTCAGATACGCAGTATTTT. It codes for CAISEANRASDTQYF.

The CDR3 here is CASKGGAPLNYGYTF. The CDR3, as DNA: TGTGCCAGCAAGGGAGGGGCCCCCTTAAACTATGGCTACACCTTC. The rearrangement uses TRBV9 and TRBJ1-2, with D maybe TRBD1 (5 bases). This CDR3 is 15 amino acids long. Germline CDR1 and CDR2: SGDLS and YYNGEE. V was cut by 6 bases and J by 2 bases, with 17 bases left in between. Complete variable domain (other parts from reference TRBV9 and TRBJ1-2): DSGVTQTPKHLITATGQRVTLRCSPRSGDLSVYWYQQSLDQGLQFLIQYYNGEERAKGNILERFSAQQFPDLHSELNLSSLELGDSALYFCASKGGAPLNYGYTFGSGTRLTVV.

This clone occurred a few times. The chain couples TRBV27 to TRBJ2-5, with 7 bases fitting TRBD1. This CDR3 spans 14 amino acids. CDR1 is MNHEY, CDR2 SMNVEV, per germline (reference sequence). After removal of 5 bases from V and 5 bases from J, the junction contained 8 bases not matched to a gene. CDR3 DNA sequence: TGTGCCAGCAGTCCAATGACAGGGATCGAGACCCAGTACTTC. It codes for CASSPMTGIETQYF.

The chain employs TRBV28 and TRBJ1-1; TRBD1 agrees at 8 bases. The CDR3 spans 15 residues. Trimming at V came to 5 bases and at J to 3 bases, leaving 8 bases not matched to a gene. The germline V gene encodes CDR1 MDHEN and CDR2 SYDVKM. CDR3 region: CASSPQGAWDTEAFF. The CDR3 coding sequence is TGTGCCAGCAGTCCTCAGGGGGCTTGGGACACTGAAGCTTTCTTT.

The chain uses TRBV7-9 and TRBJ1-3; D unclear. V was trimmed by 1 base and J by 1 base, leaving 5 bases between them. The CDR3 totals 14 residues. CDR1 and CDR2 (germline): SEHNR, FQNEAQ (reference sequence). The CDR3 DNA is TGTGCCAGCAGCTTAGGGACTTCTGGAAACACCATATATTTT. Translating gives CASSLGTSGNTIYF. The full variable domain, rest sourced from reference TRBV7-9 and TRBJ1-3, is DTGVSQNPRHKITKRGQNVTFRCDPISEHNRLYWYRQTLGQGPEFLTYFQNEAQLEKSRLLSDRFSAERPKGSFSTLEIQRTEQGDSAMYLCASSLGTSGNTIYFGEGSWLTVV.

The rearrangement uses TRBV5-1 and TRBJ2-2; 7 nucleotides align to TRBD2. This CDR3 is 15 amino acids long. Per the germline V gene, CDR1 is SGHRS and CDR2 is YFSETQ. Germline trimming cut 0 bases from V and 5 bases from J; bases unmatched to any gene: 4. The CDR3 DNA reads TGCGCCAGCAGCTTGGCCAGCGGGATAACCGGGGAGCTGTTTTTT. Translating it yields CASSLASGITGELFF.

The chain combines TRBV4-3 with TRBJ1-5; the D is unclear. V dropped 0 bases and J dropped 4 bases, with 4 bases sitting between them. The CDR3 loop spans 13 amino acids. From germline, CDR1 is LGHNA and CDR2 YSLEER. The CDR3 nucleotides read TGCGCCAGCAGCCAAGAAGAGAATCAGCCCCAGCATTTT. Translated: CASSQEENQPQHF.

This clone was observed once. The chain couples TRBV7-9 to TRBJ2-1; D may be TRBD2 (5 bases). Trimming pared 4 bases from V and 8 bases from J, leaving 12 bases between. CDR3 length: 13 amino acids. Germline-derived CDR1 and CDR2 are SEHNR and FQNEAQ (reference sequence). DNA of the CDR3: TGTGCCAGCAGCTACCGTACCGGGGATGAGCAGTTCTTC. Its translation: CASSYRTGDEQFF.

The gene calls are TRBV19 and TRBJ2-3; 8 nucleotides align to TRBD2. Unmatched junction bases numbered 2, after V lost 3 bases and J lost 3 bases. Per the germline V gene, CDR1 is LNHDA and CDR2 is SQIVND (reference sequence). This CDR3 comprises 14 residues. CDR3 loop: CASSIRGGTDTQYF. In DNA form, the CDR3 reads TGTGCCAGTAGTATTCGGGGGGGAACAGATACGCAGTATTTT.

This rearrangement joins TRBV9 to TRBJ2-3; TRBD2 might be the D (8 bases). Germline V gives CDR1 SGDLS, CDR2 YYNGEE. CDR3 length equals 16 residues. Trimming left V 4 bases short and J 2 bases short, with 17 bases between. The CDR3 protein is CASSPTGRGATDTQYF. In nucleotides, the CDR3 is TGTGCCAGCAGCCCGACAGGGCGGGGGGCCACAGATACGCAGTATTTT. Filled out from reference TRBV9 and TRBJ2-3, the complete variable domain reads DSGVTQTPKHLITATGQRVTLRCSPRSGDLSVYWYQQSLDQGLQFLIQYYNGEERAKGNILERFSAQQFPDLHSELNLSSLELGDSALYFCASSPTGRGATDTQYFGPGTRLTVL.

CDR3 DNA: TGTGCCAGCACCCCCGGGACAAGGAACACCGGGGAGCTGTTTTTT. Encoded protein: CASTPGTRNTGELFF. The rearrangement links TRBV7-9 to TRBJ2-2, with D possibly matching TRBD1 (6 bases). The V end lost 7 bases, the J end lost 1 base, and 13 bases lay between the germline ends. The CDR3 loop spans 15 amino acids. Germline V gives CDR1 SEHNR, CDR2 FQNEAQ (reference sequence).

The chain carries TRBV27 and TRBJ1-1; a possible D gene is TRBD1 (6 bases). The CDR3 spans 16 residues. V was trimmed by 5 bases and J by 0 bases, leaving 16 bases between them. CDR1 and CDR2 (germline): MNHEY, SMNVEV (reference sequence). The CDR3 DNA follows: TGTGCCAGCAGTGGGCTTGGGGGGGCCCTGAACACTGAAGCTTTCTTT. Translating it yields CASSGLGGALNTEAFF.